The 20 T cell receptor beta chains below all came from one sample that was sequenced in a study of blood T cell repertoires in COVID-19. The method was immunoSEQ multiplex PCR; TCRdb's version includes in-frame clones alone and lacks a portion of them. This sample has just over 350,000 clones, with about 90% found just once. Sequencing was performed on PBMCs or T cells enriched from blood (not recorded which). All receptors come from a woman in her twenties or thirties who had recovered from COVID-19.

The CDR3 coding sequence is TGTGCCAGCAGCTTAGAACGATTGACAGGGGGTTTCTTC. Translating it yields CASSLERLTGGFF. The J gene is TRBJ2-1, the V gene TRBV11-2; TRBD1 aligns across 9 bases. The CDR3 runs 13 residues. Germline loops: CDR1 SGHAT, CDR2 FQNNGV. Unmatched junction bases numbered 7, after V lost 0 bases and J lost 16 bases.

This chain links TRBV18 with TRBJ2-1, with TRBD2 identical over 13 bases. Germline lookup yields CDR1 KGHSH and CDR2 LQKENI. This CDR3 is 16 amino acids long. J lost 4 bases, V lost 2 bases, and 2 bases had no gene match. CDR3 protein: CASSPRTSGRYNEQFF. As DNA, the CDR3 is TGTGCCAGCTCACCAAGGACTAGCGGGAGATACAATGAGCAGTTCTTC. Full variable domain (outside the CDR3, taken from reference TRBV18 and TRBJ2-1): NAGVMQNPRHLVRRRGQEARLRCSPMKGHSHVYWYRQLPEEGLKFMVYLQKENIIDESGMPKERFSAEFPKEGPSILRIQQVVRGDSAAYFCASSPRTSGRYNEQFFGPGTRLTVL.

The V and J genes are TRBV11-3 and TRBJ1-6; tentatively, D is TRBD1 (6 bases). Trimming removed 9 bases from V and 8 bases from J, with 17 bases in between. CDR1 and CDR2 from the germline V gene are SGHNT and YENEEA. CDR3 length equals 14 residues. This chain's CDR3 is CARWGSGDHSPLHF. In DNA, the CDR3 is TGTGCCAGATGGGGGTCAGGGGACCATTCACCCCTCCACTTT.

CDR3 sequence reads: CASSLRAGTEAFF. The DNA of the CDR3 is TGTGCCAGCAGCTTGCGGGCGGGCACTGAAGCTTTCTTT. The genes are TRBV7-2 and TRBJ1-1; D remains unclear. Looked up from germline, CDR1 is SGHTA and CDR2 is FQGNSA. There are 13 residues in the CDR3. Between the trimmed V and J ends, which lost 3 bases and 4 bases, there was a span of 9 bases. The variable domain in full, completed from reference TRBV7-2 and TRBJ1-1, reads GAGVSQSPSNKVTEKGKDVELRCDPISGHTALYWYRQSLGQGLEFLIYFQGNSAPDKSGLPSDRFSAERTGGSVSTLTIQRTQQEDSAVYLCASSLRAGTEAFFGQGTRLTVV.

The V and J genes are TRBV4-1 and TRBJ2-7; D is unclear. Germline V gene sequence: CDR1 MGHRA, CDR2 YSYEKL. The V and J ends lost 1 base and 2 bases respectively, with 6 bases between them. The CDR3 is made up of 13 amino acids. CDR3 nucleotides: TGCGCCAGCAGCCAAGGGCAGACCTACGAGCAGTACTTC. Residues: CASSQGQTYEQYF.

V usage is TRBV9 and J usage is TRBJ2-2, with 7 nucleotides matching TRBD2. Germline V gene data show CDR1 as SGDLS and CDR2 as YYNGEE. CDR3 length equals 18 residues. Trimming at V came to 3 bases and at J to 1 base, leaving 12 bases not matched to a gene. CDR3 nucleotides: TGTGCCAGCAGCGCGAGGGTGATCACTAGCGAGAACACCGGGGAGCTGTTTTTT. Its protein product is CASSARVITSENTGELFF.

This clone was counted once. The CDR3 is CASSLAGIPGNTIYF. For the CDR3, the DNA is TGTGCCAGCAGCTTGGCGGGGATACCAGGAAACACCATATATTTT. The chain combines TRBV5-6 with TRBJ1-3; D uncertain. This CDR3 spans 15 amino acids. Trimming pared 0 bases from V and 4 bases from J, leaving 11 bases between. Germline-derived CDR1 and CDR2 are SGHDT and YYEEEE.

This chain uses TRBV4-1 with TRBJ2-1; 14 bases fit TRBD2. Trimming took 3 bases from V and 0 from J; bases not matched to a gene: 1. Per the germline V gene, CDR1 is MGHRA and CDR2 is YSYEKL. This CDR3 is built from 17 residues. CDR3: CASSQTSGGASYNEQFF. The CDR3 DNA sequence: TGCGCCAGCAGCCAGACTAGCGGGGGGGCCTCCTACAATGAGCAGTTCTTC.

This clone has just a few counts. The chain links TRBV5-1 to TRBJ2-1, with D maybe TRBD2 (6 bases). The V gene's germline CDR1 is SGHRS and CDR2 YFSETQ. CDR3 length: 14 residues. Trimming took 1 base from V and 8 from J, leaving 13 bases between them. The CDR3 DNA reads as TGCGCCAGCAGCTTGACGGGGGTCCTTGATGAGCAGTTCTTC. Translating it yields CASSLTGVLDEQFF. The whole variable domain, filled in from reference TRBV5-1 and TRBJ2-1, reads KAGVTQTPRYLIKTRGQQVTLSCSPISGHRSVSWYQQTPGQGLQFLFEYFSETQRNKGNFPGRFSGRQFSNSRSEMNVSTLELGDSALYLCASSLTGVLDEQFFGPGTRLTVL.

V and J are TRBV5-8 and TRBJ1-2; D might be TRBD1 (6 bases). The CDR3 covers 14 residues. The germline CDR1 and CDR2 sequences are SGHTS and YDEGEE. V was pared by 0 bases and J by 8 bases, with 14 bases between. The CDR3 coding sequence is TGTGCCAGCAGCTTGGTTATCAGGGGAAGAGGCTACACCTTC. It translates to CASSLVIRGRGYTF.

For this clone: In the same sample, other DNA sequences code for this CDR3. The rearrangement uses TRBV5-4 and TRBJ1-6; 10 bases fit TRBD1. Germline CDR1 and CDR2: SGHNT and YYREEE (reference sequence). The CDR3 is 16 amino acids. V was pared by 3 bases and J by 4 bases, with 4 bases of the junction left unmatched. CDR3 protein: CASSSPGQGYNSPLHF. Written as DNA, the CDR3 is TGTGCCAGCAGCTCTCCGGGACAGGGGTATAATTCACCCCTCCACTTT.

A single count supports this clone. CDR3 bases: TGTGCCAGCAGCCCGACAGGGGAGGATGGCTACACCTTC. This sequence encodes CASSPTGEDGYTF. This sequence joins TRBV13 and TRBJ1-2; TRBD1 matches at 8 bases. This CDR3 has 13 residues. Germline-derived CDR1 and CDR2 are PRHDT and FYEKMQ (reference sequence). Losses at the gene ends were 5 bases for V and 6 bases for J; bases not matched to a gene: 5.

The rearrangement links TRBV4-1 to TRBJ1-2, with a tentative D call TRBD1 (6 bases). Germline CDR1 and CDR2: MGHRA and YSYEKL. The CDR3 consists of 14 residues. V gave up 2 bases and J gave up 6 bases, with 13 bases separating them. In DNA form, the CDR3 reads TGCGCCAGCAGCCAAATCGACAGGTCCGATGGCTACACCTTC. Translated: CASSQIDRSDGYTF.

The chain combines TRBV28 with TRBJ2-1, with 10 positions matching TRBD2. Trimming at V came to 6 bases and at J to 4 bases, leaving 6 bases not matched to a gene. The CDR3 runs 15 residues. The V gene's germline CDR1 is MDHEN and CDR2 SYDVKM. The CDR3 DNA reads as TGTGCCAGCAGGCCCCAGCGGGAGGGGTACAATGAGCAGTTCTTC. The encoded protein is CASRPQREGYNEQFF.

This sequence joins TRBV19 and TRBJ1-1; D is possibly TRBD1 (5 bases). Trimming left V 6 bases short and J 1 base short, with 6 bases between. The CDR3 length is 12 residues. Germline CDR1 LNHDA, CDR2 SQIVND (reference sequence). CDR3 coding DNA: TGTGCCAGTAGAACAGGGAACACTGAAGCTTTCTTT. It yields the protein CASRTGNTEAFF.

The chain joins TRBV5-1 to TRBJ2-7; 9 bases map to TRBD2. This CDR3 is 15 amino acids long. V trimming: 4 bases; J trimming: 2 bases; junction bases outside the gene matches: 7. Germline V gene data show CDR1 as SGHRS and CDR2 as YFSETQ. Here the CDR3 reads CASSLTTSGPYEQYF. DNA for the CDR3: TGCGCCAGCAGCCTGACGACTAGCGGCCCCTACGAGCAGTACTTC.

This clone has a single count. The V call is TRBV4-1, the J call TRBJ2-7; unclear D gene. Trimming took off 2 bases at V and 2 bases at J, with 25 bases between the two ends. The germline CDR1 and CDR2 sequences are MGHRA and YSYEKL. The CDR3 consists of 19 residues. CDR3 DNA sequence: TGCGCCAGCAGCCAATTTCGGCTAGTCCCCCTTCTTGATACCTACGAGCAGTACTTC. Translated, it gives CASSQFRLVPLLDTYEQYF.

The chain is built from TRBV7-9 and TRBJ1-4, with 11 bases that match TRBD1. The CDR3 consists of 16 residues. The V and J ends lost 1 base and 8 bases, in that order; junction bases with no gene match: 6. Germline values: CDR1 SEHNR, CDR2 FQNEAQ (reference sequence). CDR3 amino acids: CASSLGSGTGGEKLFF. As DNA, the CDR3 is TGTGCCAGCAGCTTAGGCTCCGGGACAGGGGGGGAAAAACTGTTTTTT.

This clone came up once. The CDR3 DNA reads TGTGCCAGCAGCCAAGGAAGCGGGAGGGCCTACGAGCAGTACTTC. Amino acids: CASSQGSGRAYEQYF. The V call is TRBV4-2, the J call TRBJ2-7, with 10 nucleotides matching TRBD2. V shed 1 base and J 2 bases; nucleotides not matched to a gene: 2. There are 15 residues in the CDR3. Germline assignment: CDR1 LGHNA and CDR2 YNFKEQ.

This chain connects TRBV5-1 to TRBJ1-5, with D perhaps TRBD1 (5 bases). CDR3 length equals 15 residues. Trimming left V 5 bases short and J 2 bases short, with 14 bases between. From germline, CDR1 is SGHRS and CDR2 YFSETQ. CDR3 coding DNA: TGCGCCAGCAGAAAAGATGGGGGGGGCAATCAGCCCCAGCATTTT. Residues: CASRKDGGGNQPQHF.